The present T cell receptor beta chain was sequenced within a study of cytomegalovirus exposure and HLA in healthy donors. The study's findings and limits: Being productive about 87% or about 30% of the time was typical of most TCR beta V segments in an earlier analysis.

Primers: 60 Vbeta forward and 13 Jbeta reverse. Sequencing used immunoSEQ multiplex PCR; TCRdb keeps in-frame clones, though not all of them. Here the sample spans about 130,000 clones, 65% to 85% being singletons. For this clone: Antigen specificity is unknown.

This receptor was taken from a man aged 18 to 30 in good health and CMV-seropositive. Sequencing was performed on PBMCs.

This chain's CDR3 is CASSDRSPYEQYF. CDR3 DNA sequence: TGTGCCAGCAGTGACCGTAGTCCCTACGAGCAGTACTTC. The chain employs TRBV6-1 and TRBJ2-7, with D hard to call. The CDR3 consists of 13 residues. Germline CDR1 reads MNHNS; CDR2 reads SASEGT. V was cut by 3 bases and J by 2 bases, with 8 bases left in between.